This T cell receptor (beta chain) was obtained from a study of cytomegalovirus exposure and HLA in healthy donors. Germline-derived CDR1 and CDR2 are SGHVS and FNYEAQ. Trimming took 2 bases from V and 3 from J, leaving 7 bases between them. The CDR3 totals 13 residues. General study results and limits: The only immune exposure information that was available was CMV serostatus. Most of the TCR beta V segments (in an earlier analysis) were productive either about 90% or about 30% of the time.

Both 60 Vbeta primers and 13 Jbeta primers went into the PCR. Sequencing was performed with immunoSEQ multiplex PCR; in TCRdb, only in-frame clones are kept and a portion is missing. The data show fewer than 130,000 clones, roughly four fifths seen once. In regard to this clone: What it recognizes is unknown.

This sequence joins TRBV7-6 and TRBJ2-5; D is undetermined. This TCR was recovered from a woman under 40 in good health and CMV-seronegative. Sequenced material: PBMCs. In DNA form, the CDR3 reads TGTGCCAGCAGCTTAAACTTAAAAGAGACCCAGTACTTC. This encodes CASSLNLKETQYF.